The count of the clone carrying this T cell receptor (beta chain) is one. This specimen belongs to a study of blood T cell repertoires in COVID-19. About the research overall: COVID-19 samples collected from the United States, Italy and Spain covered acute and convalescent phases. PBMCs, B-cell-depleted T cells, or T cells were the source of the cDNA or gDNA that made up the material.

The CDR3 length is 18 residues. Germline V gene sequence: CDR1 SGHVS, CDR2 FQNEAQ. Trimming pared 3 bases from V and 0 bases from J, leaving 18 bases between. In the authors' workflow: Estimation of nucleated cell counts relied on the amplification of reference gene primers. Method: immunoSEQ multiplex PCR; TCRdb's copy keeps in-frame clones and lacks some. From that table come the V and J calls and clone size; the DNA was used to work out D and trimming. The table lists about 69,000 clones, around 89% of them singletons, with about 5% in the top ten. Sequencing was carried out using peripheral blood. The sequence was obtained from a man in his fifties with acute or convalescent COVID-19. The rearrangement uses TRBV7-8 and TRBJ2-1; unclear D gene. CDR3 sequence: CASSFDTHDASSYNEQFF. As DNA, the CDR3 is TGTGCCAGCAGCTTTGATACCCACGATGCCAGCTCCTACAATGAGCAGTTCTTC.